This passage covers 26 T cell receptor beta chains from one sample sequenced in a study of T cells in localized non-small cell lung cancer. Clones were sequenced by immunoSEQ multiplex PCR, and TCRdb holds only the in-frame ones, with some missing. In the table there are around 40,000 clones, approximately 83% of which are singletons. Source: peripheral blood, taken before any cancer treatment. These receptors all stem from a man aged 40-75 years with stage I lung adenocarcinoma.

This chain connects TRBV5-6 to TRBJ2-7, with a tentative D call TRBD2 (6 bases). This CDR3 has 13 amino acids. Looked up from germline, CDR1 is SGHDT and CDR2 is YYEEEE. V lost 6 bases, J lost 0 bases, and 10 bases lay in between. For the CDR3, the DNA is TGTGCCAGCAAAGCTAGCGACTCCTACGAGCAGTACTTC. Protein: CASKASDSYEQYF.

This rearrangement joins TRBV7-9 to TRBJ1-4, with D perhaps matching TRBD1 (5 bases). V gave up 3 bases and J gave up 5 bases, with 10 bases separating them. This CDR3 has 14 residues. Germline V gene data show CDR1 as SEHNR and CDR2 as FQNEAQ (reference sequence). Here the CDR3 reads CASSLRGLNEKLFF. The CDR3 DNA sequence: TGTGCCAGCAGCTTGAGGGGTCTCAATGAAAAACTGTTTTTT.

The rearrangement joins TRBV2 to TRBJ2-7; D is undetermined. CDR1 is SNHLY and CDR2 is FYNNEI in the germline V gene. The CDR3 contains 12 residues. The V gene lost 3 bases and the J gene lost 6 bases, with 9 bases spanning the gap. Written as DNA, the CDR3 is TGTGCCAGCAGTGAGGTTGGCCCCGAGCAGTACTTC. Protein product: CASSEVGPEQYF.

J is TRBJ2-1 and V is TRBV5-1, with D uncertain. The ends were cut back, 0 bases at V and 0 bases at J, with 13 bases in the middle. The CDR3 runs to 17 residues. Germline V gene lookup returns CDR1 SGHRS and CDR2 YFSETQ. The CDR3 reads CASSLDQAWSSYNEQFF. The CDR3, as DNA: TGCGCCAGCAGCTTGGACCAAGCGTGGAGCTCCTACAATGAGCAGTTCTTC.

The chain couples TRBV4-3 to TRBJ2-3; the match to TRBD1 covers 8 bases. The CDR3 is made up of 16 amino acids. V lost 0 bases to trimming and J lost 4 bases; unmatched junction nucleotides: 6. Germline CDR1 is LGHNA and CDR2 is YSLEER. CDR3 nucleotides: TGCGCCAGCAGCCAAGATCCCAGGGGGCAGGCAGATACGCAGTATTTT. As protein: CASSQDPRGQADTQYF.

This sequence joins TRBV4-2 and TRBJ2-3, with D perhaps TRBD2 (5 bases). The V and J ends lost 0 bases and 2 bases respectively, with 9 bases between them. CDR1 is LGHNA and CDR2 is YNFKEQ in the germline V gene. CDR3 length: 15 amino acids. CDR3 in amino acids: CASSQEEGYTDTQYF. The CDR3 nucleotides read TGTGCCAGCAGCCAAGAAGAGGGTTACACAGATACGCAGTATTTT.

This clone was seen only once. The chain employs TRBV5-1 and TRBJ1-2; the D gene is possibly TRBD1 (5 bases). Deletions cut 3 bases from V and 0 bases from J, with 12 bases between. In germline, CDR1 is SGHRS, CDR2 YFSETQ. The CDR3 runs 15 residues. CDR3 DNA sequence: TGCGCCAGCAGCTCGACAGTTTACTCTAACTATGGCTACACCTTC. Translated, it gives CASSSTVYSNYGYTF. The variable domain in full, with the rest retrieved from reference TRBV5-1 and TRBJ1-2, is KAGVTQTPRYLIKTRGQQVTLSCSPISGHRSVSWYQQTPGQGLQFLFEYFSETQRNKGNFPGRFSGRQFSNSRSEMNVSTLELGDSALYLCASSSTVYSNYGYTFGSGTRLTVV.

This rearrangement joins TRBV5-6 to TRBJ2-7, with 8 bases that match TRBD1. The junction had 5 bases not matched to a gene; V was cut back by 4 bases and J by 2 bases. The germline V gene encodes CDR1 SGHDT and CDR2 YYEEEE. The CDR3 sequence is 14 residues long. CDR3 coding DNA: TGTGCCAGCAGCCCCGGGGACAGGACCTACGAGCAGTACTTC. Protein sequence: CASSPGDRTYEQYF.

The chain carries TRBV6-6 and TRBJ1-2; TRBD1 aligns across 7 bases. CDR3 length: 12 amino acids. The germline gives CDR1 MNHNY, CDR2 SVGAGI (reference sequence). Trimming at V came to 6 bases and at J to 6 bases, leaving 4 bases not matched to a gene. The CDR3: CASSTTGNGYTF. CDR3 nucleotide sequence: TGTGCCAGCAGCACGACAGGGAATGGCTACACCTTC.

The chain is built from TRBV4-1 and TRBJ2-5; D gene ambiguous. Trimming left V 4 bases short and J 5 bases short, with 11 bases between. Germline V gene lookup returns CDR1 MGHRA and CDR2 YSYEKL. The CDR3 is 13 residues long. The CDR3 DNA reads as TGCGCCAGCAGCCGGCTAGTTGGGGAGACCCAGTACTTC. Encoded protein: CASSRLVGETQYF.

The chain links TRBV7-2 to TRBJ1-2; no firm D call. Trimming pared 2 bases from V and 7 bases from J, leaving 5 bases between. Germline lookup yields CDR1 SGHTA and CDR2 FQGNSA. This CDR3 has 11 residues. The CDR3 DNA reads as TGTGCCAGCAGCTTATCCACTGGCTACACCTTC. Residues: CASSLSTGYTF.

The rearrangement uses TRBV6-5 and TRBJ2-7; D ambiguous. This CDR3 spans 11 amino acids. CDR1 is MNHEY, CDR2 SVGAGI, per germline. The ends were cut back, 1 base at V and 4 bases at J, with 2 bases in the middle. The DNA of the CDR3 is TGTGCCAGCAGTTACTTGTACGAGCAGTACTTC. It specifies CASSYLYEQYF.

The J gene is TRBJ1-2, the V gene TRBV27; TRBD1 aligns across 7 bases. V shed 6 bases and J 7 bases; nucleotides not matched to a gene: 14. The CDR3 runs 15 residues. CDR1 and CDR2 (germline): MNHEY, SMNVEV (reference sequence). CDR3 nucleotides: TGTGCCAGCAGCCGAGTCGGCAGGGGGGGTAGTGGCTACACCTTC. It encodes CASSRVGRGGSGYTF.

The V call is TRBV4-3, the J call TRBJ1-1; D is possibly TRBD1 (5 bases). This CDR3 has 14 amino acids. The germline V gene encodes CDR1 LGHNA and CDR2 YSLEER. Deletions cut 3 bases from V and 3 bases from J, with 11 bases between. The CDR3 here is CASSHMLGDTEAFF. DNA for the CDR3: TGCGCCAGCAGCCATATGTTGGGGGACACTGAAGCTTTCTTT.

DNA for the CDR3: TGTGCCAGCAGCCCCGTGACCGGGACAGGGGCTTTGTACACTGAAGCTTTCTTT. Translation: CASSPVTGTGALYTEAFF. The V gene is TRBV28, the J gene TRBJ1-1, with 10 positions matching TRBD1. Germline lookup yields CDR1 MDHEN and CDR2 SYDVKM. This CDR3 region has 18 residues. The ends lost 6 bases at V and 3 bases at J; junction bases unmatched: 16.

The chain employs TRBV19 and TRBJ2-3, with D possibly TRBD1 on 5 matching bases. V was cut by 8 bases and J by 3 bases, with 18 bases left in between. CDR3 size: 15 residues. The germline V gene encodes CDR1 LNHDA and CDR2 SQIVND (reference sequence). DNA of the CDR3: TGTGCCAGTTCTCCAGGGTACGGATTTACAGATACGCAGTATTTT. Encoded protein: CASSPGYGFTDTQYF.

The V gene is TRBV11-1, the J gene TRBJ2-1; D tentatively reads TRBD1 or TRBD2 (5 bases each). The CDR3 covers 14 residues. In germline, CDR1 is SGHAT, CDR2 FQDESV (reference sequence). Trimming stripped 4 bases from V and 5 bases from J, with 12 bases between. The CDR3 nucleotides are TGTGCCAGCAGCTCCGAGGGACCTAACAATGAGCAGTTCTTC. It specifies CASSSEGPNNEQFF.

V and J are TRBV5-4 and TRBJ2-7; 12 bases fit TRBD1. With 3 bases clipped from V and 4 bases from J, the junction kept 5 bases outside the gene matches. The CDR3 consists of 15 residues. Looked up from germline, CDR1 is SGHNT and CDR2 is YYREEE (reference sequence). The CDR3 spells CASSWGQGAGYEQYF. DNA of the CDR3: TGTGCCAGCAGCTGGGGACAGGGGGCGGGTTACGAGCAGTACTTC.

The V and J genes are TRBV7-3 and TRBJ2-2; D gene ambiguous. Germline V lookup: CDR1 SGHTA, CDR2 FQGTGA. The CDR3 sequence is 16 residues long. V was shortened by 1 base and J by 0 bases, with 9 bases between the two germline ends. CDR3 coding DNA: TGTGCCAGCAGCTTAAATCGGGTGACGAACACCGGGGAGCTGTTTTTT. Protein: CASSLNRVTNTGELFF.

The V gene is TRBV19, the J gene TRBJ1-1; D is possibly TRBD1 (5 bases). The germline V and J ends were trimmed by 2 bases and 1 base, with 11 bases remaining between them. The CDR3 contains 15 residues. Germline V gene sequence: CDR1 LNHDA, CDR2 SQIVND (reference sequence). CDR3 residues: CASSILGARNTEAFF. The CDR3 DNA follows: TGTGCCAGTAGTATATTAGGGGCTCGGAACACTGAAGCTTTCTTT.

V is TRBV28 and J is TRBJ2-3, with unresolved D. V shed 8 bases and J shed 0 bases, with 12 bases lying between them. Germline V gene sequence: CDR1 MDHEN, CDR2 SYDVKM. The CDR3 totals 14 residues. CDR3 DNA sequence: TGTGCCAGCTGTCGACGGCCTAGCACAGATACGCAGTATTTT. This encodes CASCRRPSTDTQYF.

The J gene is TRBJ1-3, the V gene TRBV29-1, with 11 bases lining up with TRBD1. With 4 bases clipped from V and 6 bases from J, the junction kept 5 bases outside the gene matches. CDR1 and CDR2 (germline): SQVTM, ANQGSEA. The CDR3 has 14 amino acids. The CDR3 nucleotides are TGCAGCGTTGGGACAGGGGGCGCTCTAAACACCATATATTTT. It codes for CSVGTGGALNTIYF.

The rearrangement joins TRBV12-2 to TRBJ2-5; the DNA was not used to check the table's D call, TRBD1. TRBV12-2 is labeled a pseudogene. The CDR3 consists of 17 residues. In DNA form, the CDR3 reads TGTGCAAGTCGCTTAGCGATTTCCCACAGGGGGAAAGAGACCCAGTACTTC. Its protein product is CASRLAISHRGKETQYF.

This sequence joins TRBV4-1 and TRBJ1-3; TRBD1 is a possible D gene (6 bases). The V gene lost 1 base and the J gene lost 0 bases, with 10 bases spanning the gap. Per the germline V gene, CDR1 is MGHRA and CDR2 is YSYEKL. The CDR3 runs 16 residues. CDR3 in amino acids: CASSQAGAHSGNTIYF. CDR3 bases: TGCGCCAGCAGCCAAGCAGGGGCTCACTCTGGAAACACCATATATTTT.

CDR3 sequence (DNA): TGTGCCAGCAGTTCTAGAAAGGGACGCCGGCCCCGCGAGCAGTACTTC. It is translated as CASSSRKGRRPREQYF. This chain uses TRBV28 with TRBJ2-7; D possibly matches TRBD1 or TRBD2 (5 bases each). The CDR3 extends over 16 amino acids. Germline lookup yields CDR1 MDHEN and CDR2 SYDVKM. Trimming pared 4 bases from V and 6 bases from J, leaving 22 bases between.

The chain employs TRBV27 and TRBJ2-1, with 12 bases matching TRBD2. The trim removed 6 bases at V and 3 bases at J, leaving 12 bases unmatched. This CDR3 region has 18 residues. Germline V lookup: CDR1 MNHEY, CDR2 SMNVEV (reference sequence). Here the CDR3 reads CASSTTSGRGSYYNEQFF. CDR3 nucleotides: TGTGCCAGCAGCACGACTAGCGGGAGAGGGTCCTACTACAATGAGCAGTTCTTC.